The 30 T cell receptor beta chains listed next were all sequenced from one sample in a study of radiotherapy plus CTLA-4 blockade in lung cancer. Generated by immunoSEQ multiplex PCR, the TCRdb table keeps only in-frame clones and is missing some. The repertoire holds 48,000 or so clones, roughly 81% seen once, with more than 4.5% in the top ten. Sequenced material: peripheral blood, taken from a patient treated with radiotherapy plus ipilimumab. All receptors derive from a human donor with non-small cell lung cancer whose response to radiotherapy plus ipilimumab could not be evaluated.

The chain employs TRBV4-1 and TRBJ2-2; D may be TRBD2 (8 bases). Looked up from germline, CDR1 is MGHRA and CDR2 is YSYEKL. CDR3 size: 16 residues. With 2 bases removed from V and 4 bases from J, the gap between germline ends came to 14 bases. CDR3 region: CASSQKGAGGTGELFF. CDR3 coding DNA: TGCGCCAGCAGCCAAAAGGGGGCGGGGGGCACCGGGGAGCTGTTTTTT.

The chain is built from TRBV7-9 and TRBJ2-2; D is unresolved. CDR1 and CDR2 (germline): SEHNR, FQNEAQ (reference sequence). The CDR3 has 15 residues. V lost 2 bases to trimming and J lost 2 bases, with 9 bases between them. The CDR3 sequence: CASSLPGTNTGELFF. The DNA for the CDR3 is TGTGCCAGCAGCTTACCAGGAACAAACACCGGGGAGCTGTTTTTT. Complete variable domain (other parts from reference TRBV7-9 and TRBJ2-2): DTGVSQNPRHKITKRGQNVTFRCDPISEHNRLYWYRQTLGQGPEFLTYFQNEAQLEKSRLLSDRFSAERPKGSFSTLEIQRTEQGDSAMYLCASSLPGTNTGELFFGEGSRLTVL.

This chain uses TRBV9 with TRBJ1-1; 8 bases are shared with TRBD1. Trimming cost V 3 bases and J 1 base; bases outside gene matches: 5. The CDR3 has 15 residues. CDR1 SGDLS and CDR2 YYNGEE come from the germline V gene. CDR3 protein: CASSADTGGNTEAFF. In DNA form, the CDR3 reads TGTGCCAGCAGCGCAGATACAGGGGGGAACACTGAAGCTTTCTTT.

This clone appeared a single time. The J gene is TRBJ1-2, the V gene TRBV15; D gene unclear. The CDR3 length is 16 residues. Germline lookup yields CDR1 LNHNV and CDR2 YYDKDF (reference sequence). The V gene lost 0 bases and the J gene lost 4 bases, with 15 bases spanning the gap. CDR3 in amino acids: CATSREGGKQTYGYTF. CDR3 in DNA: TGTGCCACCAGCAGAGAAGGAGGGAAGCAGACCTATGGCTACACCTTC.

V is TRBV28 and J is TRBJ1-4; D call uncertain. Trimming took off 8 bases at V and 4 bases at J, with 14 bases between the two ends. The CDR3 length is 14 residues. CDR1 and CDR2 from the germline V gene are MDHEN and SYDVKM. The CDR3 here is CASVHREFNEKLFF. The CDR3 bases are TGTGCCAGCGTCCATAGAGAGTTTAATGAAAAACTGTTTTTT. The full variable domain, with the rest looked up from reference TRBV28 and TRBJ1-4, is DVKVTQSSRYLVKRTGEKVFLECVQDMDHENMFWYRQDPGLGLRLIYFSYDVKMKEKGDIPEGYSVSREKKERFSLILESASTNQTSMYLCASVHREFNEKLFFGSGTQLSVL.

The chain uses TRBV14 and TRBJ2-7; the D is unclear. Germline CDR1 SGHDN, CDR2 FVKESK. V dropped 1 base and J dropped 2 bases, with 9 bases sitting between them. The CDR3 has 14 residues. The CDR3, as DNA: TGTGCCAGCAGCCAAGTTGGCCAGACCTACGAGCAGTACTTC. Translated: CASSQVGQTYEQYF.

The chain uses TRBV25-1 and TRBJ2-1; 8 nucleotides align to TRBD1. The J segment lost 0 bases and the V segment lost 2 bases, leaving 0 bases of the junction unmatched. In germline, CDR1 is MGHDK, CDR2 SYGVNS. The CDR3 has 15 residues. The CDR3 is CASSETGGSYNEQFF. The DNA of the CDR3 is TGTGCCAGCAGTGAAACAGGGGGCTCCTACAATGAGCAGTTCTTC.

CDR3 protein: CASRPRLAGVGEQYF. In nucleotides, the CDR3 is TGTGCCAGCAGGCCAAGACTAGCGGGAGTGGGGGAGCAGTACTTC. The chain carries TRBV6-6 and TRBJ2-7, with 12 nucleotides matching TRBD2. The ends lost 6 bases at V and 7 bases at J; junction bases unmatched: 10. The germline gives CDR1 MNHNY, CDR2 SVGAGI (reference sequence). CDR3 size: 15 residues.

This chain joins TRBV7-6 and TRBJ2-1, with 12 bases that match TRBD2. The V gene end was trimmed by 2 bases and the J gene end by 6 bases; junction bases not matched to a gene: 14. This CDR3 contains 19 residues. Looked up from germline, CDR1 is SGHVS and CDR2 is FNYEAQ. The CDR3 region is CASSLRLAGDPIRGNEQFF. The CDR3 region has the DNA TGTGCCAGCAGCTTAAGACTAGCGGGAGATCCTATACGGGGCAATGAGCAGTTCTTC.

This clone was seen once. This CDR3 is CASSSQGSGANVLTF. In nucleotides, the CDR3 is TGTGCCAGCAGTTCACAGGGCTCTGGGGCCAACGTCCTGACTTTC. The gene calls are TRBV28 and TRBJ2-6; weak D call: TRBD1 (6 bases). The ends were cut back, 4 bases at V and 0 bases at J, with 7 bases in the middle. The length of the CDR3 is 15 residues. Germline V gene sequence: CDR1 MDHEN, CDR2 SYDVKM.

The gene calls are TRBV4-3 and TRBJ2-5; TRBD2 is a possible D gene (6 bases). From germline, CDR1 is LGHNA and CDR2 YSLEER. There are 15 residues in the CDR3. V lost 0 bases to trimming and J lost 7 bases, with 15 bases between them. CDR3 protein: CASSQDLEGSGTQYF. CDR3 nucleotide sequence: TGCGCCAGCAGCCAAGATCTGGAGGGATCCGGGACCCAGTACTTC.

J is TRBJ2-7 and V is TRBV6-5; 7 bases fit TRBD1. The CDR3 has 14 residues. J gave up 2 bases and V 5 bases, and 6 bases lay outside the gene matches. Germline V gene lookup returns CDR1 MNHEY and CDR2 SVGAGI. In DNA, the CDR3 is TGTGCCAGCAGTGTGGACAGGATCCCCTACGAGCAGTACTTC. Translating gives CASSVDRIPYEQYF.

V usage is TRBV28 and J usage is TRBJ1-1; the match to TRBD1 covers 7 bases. This CDR3 has 14 residues. The germline gives CDR1 MDHEN, CDR2 SYDVKM. Trimming cost V 3 bases and J 0 bases; bases outside gene matches: 1. CDR3 residues: CASSFTGVNTEAFF. In DNA, the CDR3 is TGTGCCAGCAGTTTCACAGGGGTGAACACTGAAGCTTTCTTT.

The chain links TRBV27 to TRBJ1-1; 7 bases fit TRBD1. Unmatched junction bases numbered 4, after V lost 6 bases and J lost 3 bases. Germline V lookup: CDR1 MNHEY, CDR2 SMNVEV (reference sequence). The CDR3 loop spans 13 amino acids. In DNA, the CDR3 is TGTGCCAGCAGGGGCCAGGGGGACACTGAAGCTTTCTTT. Translation gives CASRGQGDTEAFF.

This clone was picked up a small number of times. V gene TRBV5-1 combines with J gene TRBJ2-1; 9 bases line up with TRBD2. The CDR3 totals 15 residues. Losses at the gene ends were 0 bases for V and 6 bases for J; bases not matched to a gene: 4. In germline, CDR1 is SGHRS, CDR2 YFSETQ. In DNA form, the CDR3 reads TGCGCCAGCAGCTTGGCGAGCGGGAGGCGCAATGAGCAGTTCTTC. As protein: CASSLASGRRNEQFF.

J is TRBJ1-5 and V is TRBV2; 7 positions agree with TRBD1. CDR3 length: 16 residues. The germline CDR1 and CDR2 sequences are SNHLY and FYNNEI. Unmatched junction bases numbered 8, after V lost 6 bases and J lost 0 bases. Written as DNA, the CDR3 is TGTGCCAGCAGCCGAGAAGGGACAGTTAGCAATCAGCCCCAGCATTTT. Its translation is CASSREGTVSNQPQHF.

V is TRBV7-9 and J is TRBJ1-2; no firm D call. The CDR3 length is 14 residues. With 1 base removed from V and 2 bases from J, the gap between germline ends came to 8 bases. Germline V CDR1 and CDR2: SEHNR, FQNEAQ (reference sequence). CDR3: CASSLGTQNYGYTF. In nucleotides, the CDR3 is TGTGCCAGCAGCTTAGGCACACAAAACTATGGCTACACCTTC.

The chain employs TRBV2 and TRBJ2-4; 7 bases align to TRBD2. J gave up 7 bases and V 2 bases, and 5 bases lay outside the gene matches. Germline-derived CDR1 and CDR2 are SNHLY and FYNNEI. This CDR3 has 14 residues. The CDR3 DNA is TGTGCCAGCAGTGAATGGCGGGAGAGGAACATTCAGTACTTC. Residues: CASSEWRERNIQYF.

This chain connects TRBV19 to TRBJ2-7; maybe TRBD1 (5 bases). Between the trimmed V and J ends, which lost 5 bases and 7 bases, there was a span of 21 bases. CDR1 and CDR2 from the germline V gene are LNHDA and SQIVND (reference sequence). The CDR3 consists of 15 residues. CDR3 DNA sequence: TGTGCCAGTAGTGACAACAGGAGACCTATATTTGAGCAGTACTTC. Its translation: CASSDNRRPIFEQYF.

The chain links TRBV7-9 to TRBJ1-2; possibly TRBD1 for D (6 bases). The germline V gene has CDR1 SEHNR and CDR2 FQNEAQ (reference sequence). The length of the CDR3 is 16 residues. V dropped 8 bases and J dropped 4 bases, with 23 bases sitting between them. CDR3 DNA sequence: TGTGCCAGCCAACCAGTTAATGGGGGCGACTTCTATGGCTACACCTTC. Translation gives CASQPVNGGDFYGYTF.

This clone occurred once. This rearrangement joins TRBV28 to TRBJ2-3; TRBD2 matches at 16 bases. J gave up 6 bases and V 5 bases, and 8 bases lay outside the gene matches. This CDR3 has 17 residues. Germline V gives CDR1 MDHEN, CDR2 SYDVKM. The CDR3 DNA reads as TGTGCCAGCAGTCCCGGGACTAGCGGGAGGGTGGCTGATACGCAGTATTTT. Translating it yields CASSPGTSGRVADTQYF.

The rearrangement joins TRBV7-2 to TRBJ2-7; D might be TRBD1 (5 bases). Trimming removed 5 bases at V and 5 bases at J, with 16 bases between. Germline V lookup: CDR1 SGHTA, CDR2 FQGNSA. This CDR3 contains 14 residues. The CDR3 coding sequence is TGTGCCAGCAGCCCCGAGGCCAGGGCCAACGAGCAGTACTTC. It encodes CASSPEARANEQYF. Supplemented by reference TRBV7-2 and TRBJ2-7, the full variable domain reads GAGVSQSPSNKVTEKGKDVELRCDPISGHTALYWYRQSLGQGLEFLIYFQGNSAPDKSGLPSDRFSAERTGGSVSTLTIQRTQQEDSAVYLCASSPEARANEQYFGPGTRLTVT.

The chain is built from TRBV9 and TRBJ2-1, with D perhaps TRBD2 (6 bases). CDR3 length: 14 residues. Deletions cut 4 bases from V and 8 bases from J, with 16 bases between. Germline CDR1 reads SGDLS; CDR2 reads YYNGEE. The chain's CDR3 is CASSFRDSWDEQFF. The DNA of the CDR3 is TGTGCCAGCAGCTTCCGGGACTCCTGGGATGAGCAGTTCTTC.

This chain connects TRBV11-2 to TRBJ2-3; the D is unclear. Trimming stripped 2 bases from V and 0 bases from J, with 9 bases between. The CDR3 runs 15 residues. Per germline, CDR1 SGHAT and CDR2 FQNNGV. The CDR3 spells CASSLPQASTDTQYF. CDR3 sequence (DNA): TGTGCCAGCAGCTTACCCCAGGCTAGCACAGATACGCAGTATTTT.

The chain employs TRBV7-3 and TRBJ2-2; D call uncertain. Germline-derived CDR1 and CDR2 are SGHTA and FQGTGA. The CDR3 sequence is 12 residues long. The V gene lost 2 bases and the J gene lost 8 bases, with 6 bases spanning the gap. CDR3 nucleotide sequence: TGTGCCAGCAGCTTAGTCGGGGGGGAGCTGTTTTTT. Residues: CASSLVGGELFF.

The V gene is TRBV19, the J gene TRBJ1-1; 8 nucleotides line up with TRBD1. Germline assignment: CDR1 LNHDA and CDR2 SQIVND (reference sequence). The V and J ends lost 2 bases and 6 bases, in that order; junction bases with no gene match: 5. The CDR3 length is 14 residues. In nucleotides, the CDR3 is TGTGCCAGTAGTATAAAAGGACAGGGCGCTGAAGCTTTCTTT. Translating gives CASSIKGQGAEAFF.

This CDR3 is CASSARDSTYEQYF. CDR3 coding DNA: TGTGCCAGCAGTGCCCGGGACAGCACCTACGAGCAGTACTTC. The chain uses TRBV27 and TRBJ2-7; TRBD1 matches 7 bases. Trimming took 5 bases from V and 2 from J; bases not matched to a gene: 6. This CDR3 is built from 14 residues. The germline V gene has CDR1 MNHEY and CDR2 SMNVEV (reference sequence).

This clone has a single count. The gene calls are TRBV15 and TRBJ2-1, with D unclear. V lost 3 bases and J 8 bases, leaving 23 bases between the germline ends. In germline, CDR1 is LNHNV, CDR2 YYDKDF (reference sequence). The CDR3 length is 17 residues. The CDR3 bases are TGTGCCACCAGCAGCCCCCCTAATGGAACTATCCGCCATGAGCAGTTCTTC. Its translation: CATSSPPNGTIRHEQFF.

This chain connects TRBV4-3 to TRBJ1-1; D unresolved. Between the trimmed V and J ends, which lost 0 bases and 3 bases, there was a span of 14 bases. This CDR3 has 16 residues. Germline assignment: CDR1 LGHNA and CDR2 YSLEER. CDR3 in amino acids: CASSQDYLNGYTEAFF. CDR3 nucleotides: TGCGCCAGCAGCCAAGATTACCTTAACGGGTACACTGAAGCTTTCTTT.

The sample holds one count of this clone. J is TRBJ2-3 and V is TRBV2; 7 nucleotides agree with TRBD2. The V gene's germline CDR1 is SNHLY and CDR2 FYNNEI. Trimming removed 6 bases from V and 0 bases from J; junction bases left unmatched: 6. The CDR3 totals 15 residues. DNA for the CDR3: TGTGCCAGCAGGGTAGCGGGCCTGAGCACAGATACGCAGTATTTT. Its protein is CASRVAGLSTDTQYF.